The 8 T cell receptor beta chains below were found in one sample sequenced in a study of blood T cell repertoires in COVID-19. Assay: immunoSEQ multiplex PCR; the TCRdb copy retains only in-frame clones and omits some. This repertoire shows around 270,000 clones, roughly 88% found once; its top ten account for 3.5% to 4.5%. Sequenced sample: PBMCs or T cells enriched from blood (not recorded which). Receptors originate from a woman aged 25-40 years who had recovered from COVID-19.

This clone showed up just a few times. CDR3 residues: CATDSGTSRSTQYF. As DNA, the CDR3 is TGTGCCACCGATTCCGGGACTAGTAGGTCGACCCAGTACTTC. The V and J genes are TRBV6-5 and TRBJ2-5; 8 bases are shared with TRBD2. With 10 bases clipped from V and 7 bases from J, the junction kept 14 bases outside the gene matches. The CDR3 is 14 amino acids. Germline lookup yields CDR1 MNHEY and CDR2 SVGAGI.

The V call is TRBV5-1, the J call TRBJ1-5, with 7 bases fitting TRBD1. Losses at the gene ends were 4 bases for V and 4 bases for J; bases not matched to a gene: 5. CDR3 length equals 14 residues. Germline CDR1 SGHRS, CDR2 YFSETQ. CDR3 region: CASSPGTANQPQHF. As DNA, the CDR3 is TGCGCCAGCAGCCCCGGGACAGCTAATCAGCCCCAGCATTTT. Looking up the rest from reference TRBV5-1 and TRBJ1-5 gives the full variable domain: KAGVTQTPRYLIKTRGQQVTLSCSPISGHRSVSWYQQTPGQGLQFLFEYFSETQRNKGNFPGRFSGRQFSNSRSEMNVSTLELGDSALYLCASSPGTANQPQHFGDGTRLSIL.

This chain joins TRBV19 and TRBJ2-1; 8 bases align to TRBD2. The germline CDR1 and CDR2 sequences are LNHDA and SQIVND (reference sequence). With V trimmed by 8 bases and J by 0 bases, 6 bases remained unmatched. The CDR3 contains 15 residues. CDR3 region: CASSDLAGSYNEQFF. The DNA for the CDR3 is TGTGCCAGTTCCGATCTAGCGGGCTCCTACAATGAGCAGTTCTTC.

V gene TRBV6-4 combines with J gene TRBJ2-6; D is possibly TRBD1 (5 bases). The CDR3 runs to 16 residues. V was shortened by 5 bases and J by 0 bases, with 11 bases between the two germline ends. CDR1 is MRHNA, CDR2 SNTAGT, per germline. This CDR3 reads CASSNQGSSGANVLTF. The CDR3 nucleotides read TGTGCCAGCAGTAACCAGGGCAGCTCTGGGGCCAACGTCCTGACTTTC.

This clone was seen only once. This chain links TRBV28 with TRBJ2-5; 11 nucleotides agree with TRBD2. The CDR3 has 16 amino acids. J gave up 1 base and V 5 bases, and 6 bases lay outside the gene matches. Germline V gene sequence: CDR1 MDHEN, CDR2 SYDVKM. The CDR3 sequence is CASSLLAGGSQETQYF. In DNA form, the CDR3 reads TGTGCCAGCAGTCTTCTAGCGGGGGGATCCCAAGAGACCCAGTACTTC.

The CDR3 region is CASSPPTSFNEQYF. The CDR3 DNA follows: TGTGCCAGCTCACCTCCAACAAGTTTCAACGAGCAGTACTTC. J is TRBJ2-7 and V is TRBV18; D uncertain. CDR1 and CDR2 from the germline V gene are KGHSH and LQKENI. Deletions cut 3 bases from V and 5 bases from J, with 14 bases between. The CDR3 extends over 14 amino acids. Supplemented by reference TRBV18 and TRBJ2-7, the full variable domain reads NAGVMQNPRHLVRRRGQEARLRCSPMKGHSHVYWYRQLPEEGLKFMVYLQKENIIDESGMPKERFSAEFPKEGPSILRIQQVVRGDSAAYFCASSPPTSFNEQYFGPGTRLTVT.

The J gene is TRBJ1-5, the V gene TRBV6-5; the D gene is possibly TRBD1 (5 bases). CDR3 length: 15 residues. Trimming pared 0 bases from V and 7 bases from J, leaving 13 bases between. Germline V gene data show CDR1 as MNHEY and CDR2 as SVGAGI. The chain's CDR3 is CASSYSHGGRQPQHF. The CDR3 DNA is TGTGCCAGCAGTTACTCTCACGGGGGACGCCAGCCCCAGCATTTT.

The genes are TRBV28 and TRBJ2-7, with 7 bases fitting TRBD1. V lost 7 bases to trimming and J lost 9 bases; unmatched junction nucleotides: 15. The CDR3 is 14 amino acids. Germline CDR1 is MDHEN and CDR2 is SYDVKM. CDR3 nucleotide sequence: TGTGCCAGCATATTGGGAAGAGGGGGCCGAGGGCAGTACTTC. Protein: CASILGRGGRGQYF.